This entry describes one TCR beta chain. Other DNA variants within this sample encode the same CDR3. The data derive from a study of blood T cell repertoires in COVID-19. In the study overall: Donors in the United States, Italy and Spain gave samples during acute or convalescent COVID-19. From T cells, B-cell-depleted T cells, or PBMCs came the material, which was cDNA or gDNA.

The CDR3 has 15 amino acids. Germline values: CDR1 SGHRS, CDR2 YFSETQ. V lost 1 base to trimming and J lost 8 bases; unmatched junction nucleotides: 5. In the study's own analysis: Amplified reference gene primers provided the basis for estimating nucleated cell counts. Here immunoSEQ multiplex PCR was the method, and the copy in TCRdb shows in-frame clones only, minus some. V and J calls plus clone size are reproduced from that table; the DNA served to infer D and trimming. In the table there are under 300,000 clones, approximately 80% of which are singletons. Sample: peripheral blood. The chain uses TRBV5-1 and TRBJ1-6, with 8 bases aligning to TRBD1. This receptor was taken from a woman older than 75 with active or convalescent COVID-19. The CDR3 nucleotides are TGCGCCAGCAGCTTGAGTGGACAGGGATATTCACCCCTCCACTTT. It specifies CASSLSGQGYSPLHF.